These T cell receptor beta chains were read from a single sample in a study of blood T cell repertoires in COVID-19. The table came from immunoSEQ multiplex PCR; TCRdb's copy has only in-frame clones and leaves some out. The sample lists 300,000 to 400,000 clones; about nine tenths were seen once. The sequencing input was peripheral blood. Receptors were obtained from a woman aged 70-85 years with COVID-19, enrolled during active disease. Each CDR3 is given with its conserved first and last residue. The order of the fields is V gene, J gene, D gene, clone size, CDR3 protein, CDR3 DNA. A D gene is named only where the DNA matches it firmly. A clone size is listed for some rows: how often the clone was seen (once, few, many), or a class if it is expanded.

>TRBV5-1|TRBJ1-1|NA|few
CASSVDTGVTEAFF
TGCGCCAGCAGCGTTGACACGGGGGTGACTGAAGCTTTCTTT
>TRBV5-6|TRBJ1-6|NA|NA
CASSWRQVDNSPLHF
TGTGCCAGCAGCTGGAGACAGGTTGATAATTCACCCCTCCACTTT
>TRBV28|TRBJ2-1|TRBD1|once
CASSFTGDPNNEQFF
TGTGCCAGCAGTTTTACAGGGGACCCTAACAATGAGCAGTTCTTC
>TRBV2|TRBJ1-5|NA|NA
CASSQTGLGPQHF
TGTGCCAGCAGTCAGACAGGTCTGGGGCCCCAGCATTTT
>TRBV18|TRBJ1-5|NA|NA
CASSLNPTGFSQPQHF
TGTGCCAGCTCTCTAAACCCGACAGGATTTAGTCAGCCCCAGCATTTT
>TRBV29-1|TRBJ1-2|TRBD1|once
CSGGDRGYGYTF
TGCAGCGGGGGGGACAGAGGCTATGGCTACACCTTC
>TRBV4-3|TRBJ1-1|NA|NA
CASSQDWPVNTEAFF
TGCGCCAGCAGCCAAGATTGGCCAGTGAACACTGAAGCTTTCTTT
>TRBV6-1|TRBJ2-1|TRBD1|NA
CASSEGTGYSNEQFF
TGTGCCAGCAGTGAAGGGACAGGGTACTCCAATGAGCAGTTCTTC
>TRBV5-5|TRBJ1-6|TRBD1|NA
CASSPDRGNSPLHF
TGTGCCAGCAGCCCAGACAGGGGGAATTCACCCCTCCACTTT
>TRBV3-1/TRBV3-2|TRBJ1-2|NA|NA
CASSHRGGDGYTF
TGTGCCAGCAGCCACCGGGGCGGGGACGGCTACACCTTC
>TRBV6-1|TRBJ2-5|TRBD2|few
CASSEAGTSQGEETQYF
TGTGCCAGCAGTGAAGCGGGGACTAGCCAGGGGGAAGAGACCCAGTACTTC
>TRBV6-5|TRBJ1-1|NA|NA
CASSYRGRTEAFF
TGTGCCAGCAGTTACAGAGGGCGAACTGAAGCTTTCTTT
>TRBV7-2|TRBJ2-7|NA|NA
CASSLRTGGSYEQYF
TGTGCCAGCAGCTTGAGGACAGGAGGGTCCTACGAGCAGTACTTC
>TRBV7-7|TRBJ1-1|NA|NA
CASSSRSRARVEAFF
TGTGCCAGCAGCTCCAGGTCCAGGGCAAGAGTTGAAGCTTTCTTT
>TRBV5-4|TRBJ1-2|NA|NA
CASSLDREGYGYTF
TGTGCCAGCAGCTTGGACAGGGAAGGCTATGGCTACACCTTC
>TRBV3-1/TRBV3-2|TRBJ2-3|NA|NA
CASSQDRGLSTDTQYF
TGTGCCAGCAGCCAAGATAGAGGTTTAAGCACAGATACGCAGTATTTT
>TRBV19|TRBJ2-1|TRBD2|NA
CASGPSGRVYNEQFF
TGTGCCAGCGGGCCTAGCGGGAGAGTTTACAATGAGCAGTTCTTC
>TRBV10-1|TRBJ2-3|TRBD2|NA
CASSLGGGSRGDTQYF
TGCGCCAGCAGTCTCGGGGGGGGCTCCCGAGGAGATACGCAGTATTTT
>TRBV7-9|TRBJ1-4|TRBD1|NA
CASSPGQTLTNEKLFF
TGTGCCAGCAGCCCGGGACAGACCCTTACTAATGAAAAACTGTTTTTT
>TRBV27|TRBJ1-1|TRBD1|NA
CASRGTGGRNTEAFF
TGTGCCAGCAGGGGGACAGGGGGTAGGAACACTGAAGCTTTCTTT
>TRBV9|TRBJ2-7|NA|NA
CASSVAISSYEQYF
TGTGCCAGCAGCGTAGCTATTTCCTCCTACGAGCAGTACTTC
>TRBV30|TRBJ1-2|NA|NA
CASRHSSNYGYTF
TGTGCCTCCCGACACTCCTCTAACTATGGCTACACCTTC
>TRBV5-1|TRBJ1-4|TRBD1|NA
CASSFEQGREKLFF
TGCGCCAGCAGCTTCGAACAGGGGCGAGAAAAACTGTTTTTT
>TRBV30|TRBJ2-7|TRBD1|NA
CAWDKSGTASYEQYF
TGTGCCTGGGATAAATCCGGGACAGCCTCCTACGAGCAGTACTTC
>TRBV7-2|TRBJ2-7|TRBD1|once
CASSLGDRGQDEQYF
TGTGCCAGCAGCTTAGGTGACAGGGGGCAAGACGAGCAGTACTTC
>TRBV10-1|TRBJ2-1|TRBD1|once
CASSPGTGGSGVQFF
TGCGCCAGCAGCCCCGGGACAGGGGGCTCTGGGGTGCAGTTCTTC
>TRBV4-2|TRBJ1-4|TRBD1|NA
CASSPMDRGQLFF
TGTGCCAGCAGCCCCATGGACAGGGGACAACTGTTTTTT
>TRBV20-1|TRBJ1-1|NA|NA
CSHSEFTEAFF
TGCAGTCATAGCGAGTTTACTGAAGCTTTCTTT
>TRBV11-3|TRBJ2-1|TRBD2|NA
CASSLESSGGYNEQFF
TGTGCCAGCAGCTTGGAGTCTAGCGGGGGTTACAATGAGCAGTTCTTC
>TRBV27|TRBJ1-1|TRBD1|NA
CASSSWTGTKGTEAFF
TGTGCCAGCAGTAGTTGGACAGGGACAAAGGGCACTGAAGCTTTCTTT
>TRBV24-1|TRBJ2-7|TRBD1|NA
CATSDAGGQGAGEQYF
TGTGCCACCAGTGATGCTGGGGGACAGGGGGCAGGAGAGCAGTACTTC
>TRBV6-5|TRBJ2-1|NA|once
CASSSMRDEQFF
TGTGCCAGCAGTTCTATGCGGGATGAGCAGTTCTTC
>TRBV14|TRBJ1-1|NA|NA
CASSLQGYLDTEAFF
TGTGCCAGCAGCTTACAGGGATACTTAGACACTGAAGCTTTCTTT
>TRBV19|TRBJ1-1|NA|NA
CASSTPPTGPAEAFF
TGTGCCAGTAGTACCCCCCCTACAGGGCCCGCTGAAGCTTTCTTT
>TRBV6-5|TRBJ1-2|NA|NA
CASSYSGGAAGYTF
TGTGCCAGCAGTTACTCCGGCGGGGCTGCGGGCTACACCTTC
>TRBV6-5|TRBJ2-5|NA|once
CASSPGLRQETQYF
TGTGCCAGCAGCCCGGGACTCCGACAAGAGACCCAGTACTTC